These 13 T cell receptor beta chains originate from one sample sequenced in a study of T cell responses to AZD1222 COVID-19 vaccine (dated by TCRdb to the early 2020s). What this sample's time point label stands for: baseline before first vaccination. The library relied on the immunoSEQ multiplex PCR assay. In TCRdb, the immuneACCESS table is reduced to in-frame sequences with V and J assigned. These tables do not hold every clone; where another copy was compared, an unresolved V gene accounts for under half, and the others remain unexplained. The sample table lists around 150,000 clones, 90% of them with a count of one. The leading ten clones occupy 1.5% to 2% of the sample. Sequencing used peripheral blood, obtained on day 0 of AZD1222 vaccination. The receptor set was obtained from an adult in good health.

This clone was counted a single time. The rearrangement joins TRBV28 to TRBJ1-5; D remains ambiguous. The CDR3 contains 14 residues. V was trimmed by 2 bases and J by 7 bases, leaving 12 bases between them. Germline V CDR1 and CDR2: MDHEN, SYDVKM. The CDR3 nucleotides read TGTGCCAGCAGTTTAGGGTCAAATGGGCAGCCCCAGCATTTT. It yields the protein CASSLGSNGQPQHF.

V and J are TRBV5-1 and TRBJ2-7; tentative D call: TRBD1 (5 bases). The CDR3 spans 14 residues. The germline gives CDR1 SGHRS, CDR2 YFSETQ. Trimming took 3 bases from V and 2 from J, leaving 12 bases between them. The CDR3 bases are TGCGCCAGCAGCTGGACATCTATGACCTACGAGCAGTACTTC. It specifies CASSWTSMTYEQYF.

The chain employs TRBV7-9 and TRBJ1-5; 8 bases line up with TRBD1. V was clipped by 5 bases and J by 7 bases; unmatched bases: 13. This CDR3 is built from 16 residues. Germline loops: CDR1 SEHNR, CDR2 FQNEAQ (reference sequence). The CDR3 protein is CASSVGDGQGNQPQHF. In DNA, the CDR3 is TGTGCCAGCAGCGTAGGAGATGGACAGGGTAACCAGCCCCAGCATTTT.

The rearrangement uses TRBV4-2 and TRBJ2-3; weak D call: TRBD2 (5 bases). The CDR3 length is 15 residues. V shed 1 base and J shed 0 bases, with 8 bases lying between them. In germline, CDR1 is LGHNA, CDR2 YNFKEQ. CDR3 DNA: TGTGCCAGCAGCCAAGTTGGAGGAAGCACAGATACGCAGTATTTT. It translates to CASSQVGGSTDTQYF.

The chain links TRBV19 to TRBJ1-5, with a tentative D call TRBD1 (6 bases). V gave up 1 base and J gave up 14 bases, with 12 bases separating them. The CDR3 is 12 residues long. The V gene's germline CDR1 is LNHDA and CDR2 SQIVND (reference sequence). In DNA form, the CDR3 reads TGTGCCAGTAGTATAGCGGACAGACCAAAGCATTTT. Translation gives CASSIADRPKHF.

V is TRBV19 and J is TRBJ2-1; D is ambiguous. V was cut by 5 bases and J by 0 bases, with 11 bases left in between. CDR1 LNHDA and CDR2 SQIVND come from the germline V gene (reference sequence). This CDR3 is built from 15 residues. The CDR3 DNA reads TGTGCCAGTAGTCGAGATTTTAGCTCCTACAATGAGCAGTTCTTC. This sequence encodes CASSRDFSSYNEQFF.

This clone was found a few times. CDR3 loop: CATSRDLGNTGELFF. CDR3 bases: TGTGCCACCAGCAGAGATCTGGGGAACACCGGGGAGCTGTTTTTT. The genes are TRBV15 and TRBJ2-2; D unresolved. The CDR3 length is 15 residues. Germline V gene data show CDR1 as LNHNV and CDR2 as YYDKDF (reference sequence). The V gene lost 0 bases and the J gene lost 1 base, with 6 bases spanning the gap.

The rearrangement joins TRBV7-8 to TRBJ1-2; 7 bases are shared with TRBD1. The CDR3 has 14 residues. Germline lookup yields CDR1 SGHVS and CDR2 FQNEAQ. Trimming took 6 bases from V and 4 from J; bases not matched to a gene: 8. CDR3 residues: CASRPDREGYGYTF. The CDR3 nucleotides are TGTGCCAGCAGACCAGACAGGGAGGGCTATGGCTACACCTTC.

This chain uses TRBV27 with TRBJ1-2; 9 bases fit TRBD1. CDR3 length equals 13 residues. Germline CDR1 is MNHEY and CDR2 is SMNVEV (reference sequence). After removal of 6 bases from V and 5 bases from J, the junction contained 4 bases not matched to a gene. CDR3 DNA: TGTGCCAGCAGGGGGACAGGGAAATATGGCTACACCTTC. Amino acid sequence: CASRGTGKYGYTF.

The V call is TRBV6-5, the J call TRBJ1-6; D gene uncertain. Trimming pared 1 base from V and 5 bases from J, leaving 9 bases between. The germline V gene encodes CDR1 MNHEY and CDR2 SVGAGI. The CDR3 covers 15 residues. The CDR3 sequence: CASSYFQDHNSPLHF. DNA of the CDR3: TGTGCCAGCAGTTACTTTCAAGACCATAATTCACCCCTCCACTTT.

This chain links TRBV11-2 with TRBJ2-1; no clear D. The CDR3 extends over 13 amino acids. CDR1 and CDR2 (germline): SGHAT, FQNNGV. Trimming shortened V by 0 bases and J by 7 bases, and 7 bases separated the two germline ends. CDR3: CASSLDNRNEQFF. The CDR3 bases are TGTGCCAGCAGCTTAGATAATAGGAATGAGCAGTTCTTC.

V is TRBV4-3 and J is TRBJ2-3; 7 nucleotides line up with TRBD2. Germline V lookup: CDR1 LGHNA, CDR2 YSLEER. This CDR3 region has 13 residues. V shed 4 bases, J shed 4 bases, and the junction held 2 bases outside the gene matches. The CDR3 DNA reads as TGCGCCAGCAGCCGCGGGGGTGCAGATACGCAGTATTTT. Translating it yields CASSRGGADTQYF.

This chain joins TRBV7-2 and TRBJ2-1, with TRBD2 identical over 7 bases. The germline gives CDR1 SGHTA, CDR2 FQGNSA. J lost 14 bases, V lost 1 base, and 5 bases had no gene match. The CDR3 is 12 residues long. For the CDR3, the DNA is TGTGCCAGCAGCTTAGGCCGGGGGGACGAGTTCTTC. Amino acid sequence: CASSLGRGDEFF.